Sequencing of this T cell receptor (beta chain) was carried out in a study of T cells after yellow fever vaccination. Overall study context: The SMART-Seq v4 Ultra Low Input method served to prepare the low-cell-number fractions. Study results and limitations: Most primary-vaccination clones recurred post-booster (approximately 96% CD4, 88% CD8). FACS-sorted repertoires could harbor abundant contaminating bulk-population clonotypes.

This clonotype has just a few counts. Its antigen is unknown. CDR1 is MGHDK and CDR2 is SYGVNS in the germline V gene. J lost 3 bases, V lost 2 bases, and 10 bases had no gene match. The CDR3 consists of 18 residues. It was through 5'RACE template switching that TCR cDNA was made, with a universal primer site and UMIs added. Via MiXCR, TCRdb re-called the 5' RACE reads, giving one row per CDR3 protein. The sample has about 50,000 distinct CDR3 sequences, more than 5.5% seen once. V gene TRBV25-1 combines with J gene TRBJ2-3, with TRBD2 matching over 11 bases. This sequence originates from a man between 18 and 35 years old who received the YFV17D yellow fever vaccine. This material consisted of CD8+ T cells sorted from PBMCs, taken on the day of the first yellow fever vaccination. CDR3 region: CASSELFGLAGLTDTQYF. The CDR3 DNA reads TGTGCCAGCAGTGAACTCTTTGGACTAGCGGGTTTGACAGATACGCAGTATTTT.